Sequencing of this T cell receptor beta chain was carried out in a study of T cell clones after liver transplantation (dated by TCRdb to 2018 to 2020). Regarding the study in general: ITN030ST, the source of the samples, was a randomized trial that attempted immunosuppression withdrawal within 2 years of liver transplantation. Donor-reactive T cell clones were identified by TCRbeta sequencing following a pre-transplant mixed lymphocyte reaction and were subsequently tracked in post-transplant blood. Third party-reactive TCRbeta sequences were also identified from pre-transplant MLRs to serve as an antigen-independent comparator for donor-reactive sequences. Three of the eight recipients were HCV-positive; the others were transplanted for non-autoimmune, non-viral indications. Until randomization at 12-24 months post-transplant, subjects were given standard immunosuppression, with no induction therapy. Tolerance meant complete immunosuppression withdrawal for at least one year without liver enzymes rising beyond twice the upper limit of normal. Blood samples were collected pre-transplant, pre-randomization before withdrawal, and post-randomization after either complete withdrawal or failed withdrawal. Of the 8 liver transplant recipients making up the studied cohort, 3 were classified as tolerant and 5 as non-tolerant. Results the study describes overall, beyond this receptor: Without allograft tissue specimens, donor-reactive T cells may have migrated into the graft rather than being deleted. In 5 of 8 subjects, regardless of tolerance or HCV status, circulating donor-reactive CD4 TCRbeta sequences dropped significantly post-transplant. Donor-reactive sequences declined more than third party-reactive ones, suggesting partial antigen-specific deletion unrelated to withdrawal success. The conclusions were considered preliminary, being limited by small, heterogeneous patient numbers and non-standardized post-transplant time points. Low numbers of available donor cells limited the measurable donor-reactive repertoire in two subjects. Once repertoire turnover was taken into account, donor-reactive detection showed a significant reduction for CD4 in 7 of 8 subjects and for CD8 in 8 of 8.

High-throughput TCRbeta CDR3 sequencing of frozen genomic DNA was performed by immunoSEQ, with PCR amplification, mapping, bias correction and internal controls included. The published analysis was carried out like this. Productive rearrangements were retained, and unique TCRbeta sequences were defined by the CDR3 nucleotide sequence together with the V and J gene. A sequence counted as donor-reactive only if the sequence showed at least 5-fold expansion in CFSE-low cells compared with unstimulated pre-transplant cells and had a frequency of at least 0.01%. Per-subject minimum frequency thresholds, based on the lowest-template unstimulated sample, ensured at least 90% detection power. Repertoire turnover was measured by Jensen-Shannon divergence between the top 1000 TCRbeta sequences post- and pre-transplant. Changes in detection of donor-reactive sequences were tested with two-sided Fisher's exact tests. The clones in this table, taken by TCRdb from immuneACCESS, are in-frame only. Not every clone is retained; where verified, under half of the shortfall comes from an unresolved V gene, and the cause of the rest is unknown. The DNA gave D and trimming, while V, J and clone size come from that table. The sample has some 13,000 clones on record, 70% to 85% of them singletons. 31% of the sample rests with the top ten.

Note on this clone: Its antigen target is currently unknown. No base quality values were provided; no much bigger clone lies one nucleotide off.

Unstimulated PBMCs, after thawing, were stained for CD3, CD4 and CD8 and then FACS-sorted into CD3+CD4+ and CD3+CD8+ populations. Each of the 8 studied subjects was randomized to immunosuppression withdrawal. The Qiagen DNeasy Blood and Tissue Kit was used to isolate genomic DNA. Reading from cysteine to phenylalanine, the CDR3 counts 14 amino acids. CDR3 DNA only is kept here, 42 bases in frame from base 1. Looking up the germline V gene yields CDR1 SGDLS and CDR2 YYNGEE. The junction shows trimming of 0 bases on V and 4 bases on J, plus 8 bases between the germline ends. The sequence is built from TRBV9 and TRBJ2-1; TRBD2 might be the D gene, on 5 matching bases. This TCR was sampled from a human patient who received a liver transplant. Following a transplant, some T lymphocytes may have been derived from the graft donor. The material sequenced was CD8+ T cells from blood, taken at the 22-month timepoint. CDR3 reads: CASSVGTRYNEQFF. The nucleotide sequence reads TGTGCCAGCAGCGTAGGTACTAGATACAATGAGCAGTTCTTC.